These 8 T cell receptor beta chains were sequenced from one sample in a study of OX40 agonist ivuxolimab in advanced cancers. Using immunoSEQ multiplex PCR, the repertoire was profiled, and TCRdb retains in-frame clones only, with some absent. The sample has tens of thousands of clones, around 88% seen once. Sequenced here: CD4+ or CD8+ T cells sorted from blood, sampled in a trial of the OX40 agonist ivuxolimab. These receptors were collected from an adult with an advanced solid tumor such as melanoma, head and neck, liver or kidney cancer.

This chain uses TRBV19 with TRBJ1-5; tentative D call: TRBD1 (5 bases). Trimming removed 3 bases at V and 4 bases at J, with 16 bases between. This CDR3 comprises 16 residues. In germline, CDR1 is LNHDA, CDR2 SQIVND (reference sequence). The CDR3 region has the DNA TGTGCCAGTAGTATGCGGGGGGTAGGGTTAAATCAGCCCCAGCATTTT. Residues: CASSMRGVGLNQPQHF.

The chain employs TRBV7-2 and TRBJ1-2, with D tentatively TRBD1 (5 bases). V was clipped by 5 bases and J by 5 bases, with 18 bases between them. The CDR3 extends over 15 amino acids. CDR1 and CDR2 (germline): SGHTA, FQGNSA. The CDR3 protein is CASSPPQVRGYGYTF. CDR3 DNA sequence: TGTGCCAGCAGCCCTCCCCAGGTTAGGGGATATGGCTACACCTTC.

The chain joins TRBV6-4 to TRBJ2-1, with 12 bases fitting TRBD2. After removal of 6 bases from V and 6 bases from J, the junction contained 3 bases not matched to a gene. Germline V lookup: CDR1 MRHNA, CDR2 SNTAGT. The CDR3 has 14 residues. The CDR3 here is CASRLAGGINEQFF. The CDR3 DNA sequence: TGTGCCAGCAGACTAGCGGGGGGCATCAATGAGCAGTTCTTC.

This chain connects TRBV7-2 to TRBJ2-2; no firm D call. Deletions cut 4 bases from V and 5 bases from J, with 11 bases between. The CDR3 sequence is 14 residues long. Germline-derived CDR1 and CDR2 are SGHTA and FQGNSA. The CDR3 bases are TGTGCCAGCAGCTCAGTTTTTGAGACCGGGGAGCTGTTTTTT. Amino acid sequence: CASSSVFETGELFF.

This chain connects TRBV7-6 to TRBJ2-3, with TRBD2 matching 9 bases. This CDR3 is 15 amino acids long. The trim removed 5 bases at V and 4 bases at J, leaving 7 bases unmatched. Germline values: CDR1 SGHVS, CDR2 FNYEAQ. The CDR3: CASSPSGVRSDTQYF. In nucleotides, the CDR3 is TGTGCCAGCAGCCCTAGCGGGGTCCGTTCAGATACGCAGTATTTT.

V and J are TRBV28 and TRBJ2-7; perhaps D is TRBD1 or TRBD2 (6 bases each). Germline V gene data show CDR1 as MDHEN and CDR2 as SYDVKM. The CDR3 length is 14 residues. Between the trimmed V and J ends, which lost 2 bases and 3 bases, there was a span of 11 bases. This CDR3 reads CASSLGGPGYEQYF. Written as DNA, the CDR3 is TGTGCCAGCAGTTTAGGGGGGCCGGGCTACGAGCAGTACTTC.

The chain employs TRBV4-2 and TRBJ2-7; D is undetermined. The germline V gene encodes CDR1 LGHNA and CDR2 YNFKEQ. The V and J ends lost 0 bases and 4 bases respectively, with 7 bases between them. CDR3 length equals 13 residues. The DNA for the CDR3 is TGTGCCAGCAGCCAAGATCTGGAGTACGAGCAGTACTTC. Its protein is CASSQDLEYEQYF.

This sequence joins TRBV19 and TRBJ2-7, with D perhaps matching TRBD2 (6 bases). CDR1 is LNHDA, CDR2 SQIVND, per germline (reference sequence). This CDR3 has 12 residues. The V end lost 1 base, the J end lost 9 bases, and 10 bases lay between the germline ends. CDR3 sequence (DNA): TGTGCCAGTAGTATAGGAGGGGAGGCGCAGTACTTC. Translated, it gives CASSIGGEAQYF.